Each of the 25 T cell receptor beta chains below was sequenced from the same sample in a study of OX40 agonist ivuxolimab in advanced cancers. Profiled with immunoSEQ multiplex PCR; TCRdb holds only in-frame clones, not every one. The data contain 20,000 to 30,000 clones, nearly 80% of them singletons. Sequencing was performed on CD4+ or CD8+ T cells sorted from blood, taken in a trial of the OX40 agonist ivuxolimab. Every receptor here comes from an adult with an advanced solid tumor such as melanoma, head and neck, liver or kidney cancer.

This clone was seen only a few times. The chain employs TRBV28 and TRBJ1-5; the D gene is possibly TRBD1 (5 bases). This CDR3 has 13 residues. The germline CDR1 and CDR2 sequences are MDHEN and SYDVKM. V gave up 4 bases and J gave up 8 bases, with 12 bases separating them. For the CDR3, the DNA is TGTGCCAGCAGTTCAGCTACAGGAGAGCCCCAGCATTTT. As protein: CASSSATGEPQHF.

The chain is built from TRBV27 and TRBJ2-5; D not certain. The germline V gene has CDR1 MNHEY and CDR2 SMNVEV (reference sequence). The CDR3 covers 13 residues. Trimming left V 5 bases short and J 5 bases short, with 12 bases between. CDR3 sequence (DNA): TGTGCCAGCAGTGTTACGTCCCTGGAGACCCAGTACTTC. Translation gives CASSVTSLETQYF.

The J gene is TRBJ2-1, the V gene TRBV6-4; possibly TRBD1 or TRBD2 for D (6 bases each). The CDR3 runs 13 residues. The germline CDR1 and CDR2 sequences are MRHNA and SNTAGT. Trimming removed 3 bases from V and 10 bases from J, with 13 bases in between. The CDR3 DNA reads as TGTGCCAGCAGTGAGAGGGGGGAAAAGGAGCAGTTCTTC. Translated, it gives CASSERGEKEQFF.

The rearrangement joins TRBV9 to TRBJ2-3; D might be TRBD1 (5 bases). Trimming stripped 3 bases from V and 0 bases from J, with 8 bases between. Germline-derived CDR1 and CDR2 are SGDLS and YYNGEE. This CDR3 is 14 amino acids long. CDR3 DNA: TGTGCCAGCAGCGAGGCAGGGAGCACAGATACGCAGTATTTT. Amino acid sequence: CASSEAGSTDTQYF.

This chain joins TRBV19 and TRBJ2-3; no clear D gene. V was clipped by 6 bases and J by 3 bases, with 7 bases between them. This CDR3 is 12 amino acids long. Germline lookup yields CDR1 LNHDA and CDR2 SQIVND (reference sequence). The CDR3: CASRSLTDTQYF. The CDR3 DNA is TGTGCCAGTAGGTCCCTAACAGATACGCAGTATTTT.

The V and J genes are TRBV6-5 and TRBJ1-2; D gene unclear. This CDR3 has 14 residues. Germline values: CDR1 MNHEY, CDR2 SVGAGI. V lost 2 bases and J 4 bases, leaving 11 bases between the germline ends. The CDR3 nucleotides read TGTGCCAGCAGTTACGACGGAACTCTCTATGGCTACACCTTC. Encoded protein: CASSYDGTLYGYTF.

The rearrangement joins TRBV6-5 to TRBJ2-5, with 7 bases matching TRBD2. Looked up from germline, CDR1 is MNHEY and CDR2 is SVGAGI. V trimming: 2 bases; J trimming: 3 bases; junction bases outside the gene matches: 9. The CDR3 extends over 16 amino acids. The CDR3 reads CASSYTGLGIEETQYF. DNA for the CDR3: TGTGCCAGCAGTTACACCGGACTAGGGATTGAAGAGACCCAGTACTTC.

The rearrangement joins TRBV7-6 to TRBJ1-2, with 8 nucleotides matching TRBD1. V shed 3 bases and J 4 bases; nucleotides not matched to a gene: 1. Germline V gene lookup returns CDR1 SGHVS and CDR2 FNYEAQ. The CDR3 is 13 residues long. CDR3 amino acids: CASSFGQGYGYTF. The DNA for the CDR3 is TGTGCCAGCAGCTTCGGACAGGGCTATGGCTACACCTTC.

This clone was seen once. The genes are TRBV5-1 and TRBJ2-7, with 9 bases identical to TRBD2. Trimming removed 1 base from V and 1 base from J; junction bases left unmatched: 0. The CDR3 is 14 amino acids. Per the germline V gene, CDR1 is SGHRS and CDR2 is YFSETQ. The CDR3 bases are TGCGCCAGCAGCTTGACTAGCGGGTCCTACGAGCAGTACTTC. This sequence encodes CASSLTSGSYEQYF.

On this clone: It is unclear where the CDR3 begins or ends on the DNA, so no DNA is shown, and the CDR3 is as TCRdb lists it. The chain carries TRBV27 and TRBJ2-7; TRBD1, the table's D call, lacks a check against the DNA. Germline CDR1 MNHEY, CDR2 SMNVEV (reference sequence). The CDR3 is 14 amino acids in total, end residues counted. The CDR3 spells CASSSSWGHYEQYF.

Of note for this clone: A single base separates this from a much larger clone, so it may be a read error. V usage is TRBV4-3 and J usage is TRBJ1-2; 7 nucleotides align to TRBD1. V shed 5 bases and J 4 bases; nucleotides not matched to a gene: 1. Germline V gene sequence: CDR1 LGHNA, CDR2 YSLEER. The CDR3 is 12 amino acids. CDR3 nucleotides: TGCGCCAGCAGCAGGACAGGCTATGGCTACACCTTC. Its translation is CASSRTGYGYTF.

This chain joins TRBV27 and TRBJ2-1; possible D gene TRBD2, 7 bases. The V gene's germline CDR1 is MNHEY and CDR2 SMNVEV (reference sequence). The V end lost 7 bases, the J end lost 8 bases, and 15 bases lay between the germline ends. The CDR3 runs 13 residues. CDR3 bases: TGTGCCAGCAAGGGCTCCGGGGGGCATGAGCAGTTCTTC. Protein sequence: CASKGSGGHEQFF.

The rearrangement links TRBV19 to TRBJ2-3, with 13 bases matching TRBD2. This CDR3 has 17 residues. Germline-derived CDR1 and CDR2 are LNHDA and SQIVND (reference sequence). V was pared by 5 bases and J by 1 base, with 6 bases of the junction left unmatched. CDR3 bases: TGTGCCAGTAGTCAACCCGGACTAGCGGGGGGCACAGATACGCAGTATTTT. Translating gives CASSQPGLAGGTDTQYF.

This clone was found once. CDR3 bases: TGTGCCAGCAGTTTATCGAGGACAGCATACGAGCAGTACTTC. As protein: CASSLSRTAYEQYF. The V and J genes are TRBV27 and TRBJ2-7; weak D call: TRBD1 (6 bases). Germline loops: CDR1 MNHEY, CDR2 SMNVEV (reference sequence). The V gene lost 0 bases and the J gene lost 4 bases, with 10 bases spanning the gap. The CDR3 is made up of 14 amino acids.

The chain couples TRBV10-3 to TRBJ2-7; maybe TRBD2 (6 bases). The germline CDR1 and CDR2 sequences are ENHRY and SYGVKD. The CDR3 is 14 amino acids. V gave up 3 bases and J gave up 2 bases, with 11 bases separating them. This CDR3 reads CAISDVGSTYEQYF. For the CDR3, the DNA is TGTGCCATCAGTGACGTCGGGAGTACCTACGAGCAGTACTTC.

The V gene is TRBV16, the J gene TRBJ2-5; D not certain. Deletions cut 4 bases from V and 1 base from J, with 1 base between. The germline CDR1 and CDR2 sequences are KGHSY and FQNENV. This CDR3 spans 11 amino acids. CDR3: CASSRQETQYF. DNA of the CDR3: TGTGCCAGCAGCCGCCAAGAGACCCAGTACTTC.

The rearrangement uses TRBV27 and TRBJ1-5, with TRBD1 matching 7 bases. The trim removed 5 bases at V and 2 bases at J, leaving 6 bases unmatched. CDR1 MNHEY and CDR2 SMNVEV come from the germline V gene (reference sequence). The CDR3 is 15 amino acids. CDR3 DNA sequence: TGTGCCAGCAGTATGGGAGGGGGCGGCAATCAGCCCCAGCATTTT. It translates to CASSMGGGGNQPQHF.

With respect to this clone: This could be a read error, since a much larger clone is one nucleotide away. V is TRBV6-6 and J is TRBJ2-7; 9 bases line up with TRBD2. The CDR3 length is 14 residues. Germline V gene data show CDR1 as MNHNY and CDR2 as SVGAGI (reference sequence). The junction had 6 bases not matched to a gene; V was cut back by 6 bases and J by 3 bases. The CDR3 region has the DNA TGTGCCAGCAGCAAGACTAGCGGAGGCTACGAGCAGTACTTC. This codes for CASSKTSGGYEQYF.

The V gene is TRBV6-5, the J gene TRBJ2-5, with TRBD1 matching over 8 bases. This CDR3 contains 15 residues. Germline loops: CDR1 MNHEY, CDR2 SVGAGI. Germline trimming cut 0 bases from V and 5 bases from J; bases unmatched to any gene: 5. The CDR3 loop reads CASSYSAGGQETQYF. The CDR3 DNA reads TGTGCCAGCAGTTACTCGGCAGGGGGCCAGGAGACCCAGTACTTC.

This clone came up a few times. This chain links TRBV19 with TRBJ1-2, with 7 bases lining up with TRBD1. Trimming took 5 bases from V and 3 from J; bases not matched to a gene: 9. CDR1 is LNHDA and CDR2 is SQIVND in the germline V gene (reference sequence). The CDR3 length is 15 residues. This CDR3 is CASSDEGQAHYGYTF. The DNA for the CDR3 is TGTGCCAGTAGTGACGAAGGACAGGCGCACTATGGCTACACCTTC.

This sequence joins TRBV27 and TRBJ2-2; TRBD2 aligns across 10 bases. The CDR3 is 17 amino acids. Trimming removed 3 bases from V and 1 base from J; junction bases left unmatched: 5. Germline-derived CDR1 and CDR2 are MNHEY and SMNVEV (reference sequence). The CDR3 region has the DNA TGTGCCAGCAGTTTTGTAGCGGGAGGTGGGAACACCGGGGAGCTGTTTTTT. As protein: CASSFVAGGGNTGELFF.

The gene calls are TRBV29-1 and TRBJ2-1, with 10 bases that match TRBD2. This CDR3 contains 13 residues. Germline assignment: CDR1 SQVTM and CDR2 ANQGSEA. V gave up 3 bases and J gave up 9 bases; unmatched junction bases: 5. CDR3 sequence (DNA): TGCAGCGTTGATTGGAGCGGGGGGGGTGAGCAGTTCTTC. It translates to CSVDWSGGGEQFF.

This chain connects TRBV13 to TRBJ2-5; D not resolved. V was shortened by 0 bases and J by 5 bases, with 7 bases between the two germline ends. The CDR3 is 13 amino acids. Germline CDR1 PRHDT, CDR2 FYEKMQ (reference sequence). In DNA, the CDR3 is TGTGCCAGCAGCTTAGGGCCCTTGGAGACCCAGTACTTC. Its translation: CASSLGPLETQYF. Based on the CDR3 plus reference TRBV13 and TRBJ2-5, the full variable domain is AAGVIQSPRHLIKEKRETATLKCYPIPRHDTVYWYQQGPGQDPQFLISFYEKMQSDKGSIPDRFSAQQFSDYHSELNMSSLELGDSALYFCASSLGPLETQYFGPGTRLLVL.

This rearrangement joins TRBV9 to TRBJ2-7; 9 nucleotides align to TRBD2. This CDR3 is built from 13 residues. The germline CDR1 and CDR2 sequences are SGDLS and YYNGEE. Trimming took 4 bases from V and 5 from J; bases not matched to a gene: 4. The CDR3 nucleotides read TGTGCCAGCAGCCTCGGGACTAGCAACGAGCAGTACTTC. It specifies CASSLGTSNEQYF.

The rearrangement uses TRBV13 and TRBJ2-1; TRBD2 matches at 10 bases. This CDR3 has 15 residues. The junction had 3 bases not matched to a gene; V was cut back by 2 bases and J by 5 bases. Germline assignment: CDR1 PRHDT and CDR2 FYEKMQ (reference sequence). The DNA of the CDR3 is TGTGCCAGCAGCTTACTGCTAGCGGGGGACAATGAGCAGTTCTTC. Translated: CASSLLLAGDNEQFF.